The present T cell receptor beta chain was sequenced within a study of radiation and T cells in renal cell carcinoma. The study, taken as a whole, reports: No pretreatment tumor biopsies were available for baseline clonotypes.

Clones were read by immunoSEQ multiplex PCR, and TCRdb kept only the in-frame ones, dropping some. The sample has about 130,000 clones; around four fifths are singletons. Comments on this clone: The antigen remains undetermined.

Germline-derived CDR1 and CDR2 are LNHDA and SQIVND (reference sequence). Trimming removed 3 bases from V and 6 bases from J, with 9 bases in between. CDR3 length: 13 residues. The time point denotes: blood 2 weeks post-SBRT. Treatment here: 15 Gy SBRT to primary tumor, nephrectomy 4 weeks later. Blood was sampled at baseline, 2 weeks and 4 weeks after SBRT. Sequencing used blood, obtained from a patient whose treatment included radiotherapy and nephrectomy. This chain uses TRBV19 with TRBJ2-1; D unclear. The sequence was obtained from a woman aged 60-70 years with renal cell carcinoma. This CDR3 reads CASSIGPVNEQFF. For the CDR3, the DNA is TGTGCCAGTAGTATTGGCCCAGTCAATGAGCAGTTCTTC.